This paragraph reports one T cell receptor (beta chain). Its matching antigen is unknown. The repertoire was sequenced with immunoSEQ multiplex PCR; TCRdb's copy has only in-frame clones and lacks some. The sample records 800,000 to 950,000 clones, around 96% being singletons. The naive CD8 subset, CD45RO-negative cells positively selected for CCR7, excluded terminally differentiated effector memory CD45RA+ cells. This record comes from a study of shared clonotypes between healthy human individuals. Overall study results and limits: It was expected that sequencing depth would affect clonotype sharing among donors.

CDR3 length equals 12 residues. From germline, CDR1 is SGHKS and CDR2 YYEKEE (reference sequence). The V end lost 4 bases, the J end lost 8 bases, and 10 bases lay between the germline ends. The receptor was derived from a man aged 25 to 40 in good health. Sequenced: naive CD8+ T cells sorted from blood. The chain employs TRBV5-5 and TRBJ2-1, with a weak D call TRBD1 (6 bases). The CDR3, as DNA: TGTGCCAGCAGCGCCGCAGGGGATGAGCAGTTCTTC. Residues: CASSAAGDEQFF.